This T cell receptor beta chain is drawn from a study of T-cell memory formation after mild COVID-19. This CDR3 comprises 16 residues. Looked up from germline, CDR1 is LNHDA and CDR2 is SQIVND (reference sequence). The ends lost 9 bases at V and 3 bases at J; junction bases unmatched: 13. This clonotype occurred a few times. No antigen is known for it. TCRdb used MiXCR to reprocess the 5' RACE reads, holding one entry per CDR3 protein. There are about 430,000 distinct CDR3 sequences in the sample; around 17% occur only once, and 20% to 25% lies in the top ten. Study-level points and caveats: For contracting clones, CD4+ ones sat mainly in CM and EM, CD8+ in EMRA.

The sequence came from a man aged 18 to 30 who had mild COVID-19 (a few samples of this study predate the infection). Cell type and time point are not known. The sample was PBMCs or a T cell subset sorted from them (not recorded which). V and J are TRBV19 and TRBJ2-3; the match to TRBD1 covers 9 bases. The CDR3 protein is CARHPTGGEGTDTQYF. In DNA, the CDR3 is TGTGCCAGACATCCGACAGGGGGAGAGGGTACAGATACGCAGTATTTT.